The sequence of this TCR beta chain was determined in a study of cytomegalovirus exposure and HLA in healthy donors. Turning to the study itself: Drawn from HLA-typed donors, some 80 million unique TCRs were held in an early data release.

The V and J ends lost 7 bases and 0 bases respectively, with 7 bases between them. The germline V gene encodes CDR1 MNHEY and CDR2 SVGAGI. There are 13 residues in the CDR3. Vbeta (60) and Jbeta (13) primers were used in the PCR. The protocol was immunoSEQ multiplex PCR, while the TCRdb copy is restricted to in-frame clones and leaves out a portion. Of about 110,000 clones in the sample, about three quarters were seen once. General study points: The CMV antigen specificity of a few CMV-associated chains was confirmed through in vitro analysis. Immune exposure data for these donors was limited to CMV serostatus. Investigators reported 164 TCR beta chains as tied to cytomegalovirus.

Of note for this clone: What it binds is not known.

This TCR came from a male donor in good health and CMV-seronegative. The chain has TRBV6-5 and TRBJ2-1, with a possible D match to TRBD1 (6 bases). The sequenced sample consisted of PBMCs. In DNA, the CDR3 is TGTGCCAGCACACAGGGCTCCTACAATGAGCAGTTCTTC. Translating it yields CASTQGSYNEQFF.